This passage covers 5 T cell receptor beta chains from one sample sequenced in a study of tumor and adjacent non-tumor tissue in lung cancer. Three rounds of nested PCR, following a modified ARM-PCR protocol, produced the TCRbeta library. Via MiXCR, TCRdb re-called the multiplex PCR reads, giving one row per CDR3 protein. The repertoire includes 200,000 to 250,000 distinct CDR3 sequences, about two thirds of them detected once, and under 30% sits in the top ten. This sample's RNA came from whole unsorted tissue. Sequenced: lung tumor tissue. The receptors stem from a man aged 60-69 years with non-small cell lung cancer.

Points on this clonotype: A read error may be the cause here, since a much bigger clone is one base away. The chain recombines TRBV20-1 with TRBJ1-1, with a tentative D call TRBD1 (5 bases). The CDR3 covers 12 residues. Per the germline V gene, CDR1 is DFQATT and CDR2 is SNEGSKA (reference sequence). Trimming pared 6 bases from V and 3 bases from J, leaving 11 bases between. The CDR3 DNA sequence: TGCAGTGCACCCATGGGGGACACTGAAGCTTTCTTT. It yields the protein CSAPMGDTEAFF.

Of note for this clonotype: A much larger clone lies a single base off, so this may be a read error. The chain carries TRBV20-1 and TRBJ1-1, with D possibly TRBD1 on 6 matching bases. The CDR3 length is 17 residues. Germline V gives CDR1 DFQATT, CDR2 SNEGSKA (reference sequence). This chain's CDR3 is CNARKLGRVDKGGEAFF. CDR3 DNA sequence: TGCAATGCTAGAAAATTGGGGCGTGTGGACAAAGGGGGGGAAGCTTTCTTT.

The chain joins TRBV29-1 to TRBJ2-2, with TRBD2 matching over 12 bases. CDR3 length equals 15 residues. Per germline, CDR1 SQVTM and CDR2 ANQGSEA. Germline trimming cut 7 bases from V and 5 bases from J; bases unmatched to any gene: 8. DNA of the CDR3: TGCAGCGCGACCGGGACTAGCGGGTTGACCGGGGAGCTGTTTTTT. Translated: CSATGTSGLTGELFF.

Notes on this clonotype: An end of the junction does not agree with germline; a read error may underlie this. This chain uses TRBV11-2 with TRBJ2-5, with D uncertain. The CDR3 spans 11 residues. Germline V lookup: CDR1 SGHAT, CDR2 FQNNGV. The CDR3 DNA reads TGTGCCAGCAGCCCCACGGAGACCCAGTACTTT. Its translation is CASSPTETQYF.

Comments on this clonotype: This may be a read error, as it is one base from a much larger clone. The chain is built from TRBV20-1 and TRBJ2-3; no definite D call. The CDR3 consists of 15 residues. From germline, CDR1 is DFQATT and CDR2 SNEGSKA (reference sequence). Here the CDR3 reads CIARELGSSTDTQYF. The CDR3 nucleotides are TGCATTGCTAGAGAATTAGGCAGCTCCACAGATACGCAGTATTTT.